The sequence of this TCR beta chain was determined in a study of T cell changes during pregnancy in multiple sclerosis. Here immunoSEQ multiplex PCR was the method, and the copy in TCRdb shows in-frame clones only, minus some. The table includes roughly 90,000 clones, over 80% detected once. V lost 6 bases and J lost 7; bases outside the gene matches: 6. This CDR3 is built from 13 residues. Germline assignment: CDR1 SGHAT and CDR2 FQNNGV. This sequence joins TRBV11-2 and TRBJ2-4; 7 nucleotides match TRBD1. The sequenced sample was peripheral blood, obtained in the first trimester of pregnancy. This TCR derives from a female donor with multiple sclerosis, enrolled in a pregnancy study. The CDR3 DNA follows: TGTGCCAGCAGACACAGGGGAAGTAACATTCAGTACTTC. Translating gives CASRHRGSNIQYF. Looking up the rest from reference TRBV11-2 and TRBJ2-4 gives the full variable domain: EAGVAQSPRYKIIEKRQSVAFWCNPISGHATLYWYQQILGQGPKLLIQFQNNGVVDDSQLPKDRFSAERLKGVDSTLKIQPAKLEDSAVYLCASRHRGSNIQYFGAGTRLSVL.